A single sample gave rise to the 15 T cell receptor beta chains below, sequenced in a study of OX40 agonist ivuxolimab in advanced cancers. Profiled with immunoSEQ multiplex PCR; TCRdb holds only in-frame clones, not every one. This sample yields some 66,000 clones, of which approximately 80% are seen a single time; 5.5% belongs to the top ten. Specimen: CD4+ or CD8+ T cells sorted from blood, collected in a trial of the OX40 agonist ivuxolimab. These receptors were obtained from an adult with an advanced solid tumor such as melanoma, head and neck, liver or kidney cancer.

The V call is TRBV14, the J call TRBJ2-5; a possible D gene is TRBD1 (6 bases). Trimming shortened V by 4 bases and J by 7 bases, and 7 bases separated the two germline ends. The CDR3 is 11 amino acids. Germline V lookup: CDR1 SGHDN, CDR2 FVKESK. The CDR3 DNA is TGTGCCAGCAGCCCAGGGGTGACCCAGTACTTC. Its protein is CASSPGVTQYF.

CDR3 DNA sequence: TGTGCCAGCAGCCCCAGGGAAACCAAAAACATTCAGTACTTC. This gives the protein CASSPRETKNIQYF. This chain connects TRBV2 to TRBJ2-4, with D possibly being TRBD1 (5 bases). CDR3 length: 14 residues. The V gene's germline CDR1 is SNHLY and CDR2 FYNNEI. V was shortened by 6 bases and J by 2 bases, with 11 bases between the two germline ends.

The V gene is TRBV30, the J gene TRBJ2-7; D remains unclear. This CDR3 has 11 residues. V lost 6 bases and J lost 3, with 9 bases in between. Looked up from germline, CDR1 is GTSNPN and CDR2 is SVGIG (reference sequence). The CDR3 reads CACLSGYEQYV. The CDR3, as DNA: TGTGCCTGCCTTAGTGGCTACGAGCAGTACGTC.

The V gene is TRBV13, the J gene TRBJ2-2; unclear D gene. This CDR3 spans 17 amino acids. Germline lookup yields CDR1 PRHDT and CDR2 FYEKMQ (reference sequence). Deletions cut 6 bases from V and 5 bases from J, with 22 bases between. The CDR3: CASSFRTRSPLTGELFF. The CDR3 coding sequence is TGTGCCAGCAGTTTTAGAACCCGTAGCCCCTTGACCGGGGAGCTGTTTTTT. The whole variable domain, filled in from reference TRBV13 and TRBJ2-2, reads AAGVIQSPRHLIKEKRETATLKCYPIPRHDTVYWYQQGPGQDPQFLISFYEKMQSDKGSIPDRFSAQQFSDYHSELNMSSLELGDSALYFCASSFRTRSPLTGELFFGEGSRLTVL.

The chain combines TRBV13 with TRBJ2-1; D gene ambiguous. The V and J ends lost 5 bases and 5 bases respectively, with 16 bases between them. This CDR3 region has 15 residues. CDR1 PRHDT and CDR2 FYEKMQ come from the germline V gene (reference sequence). CDR3 sequence reads: CASSPPRTRHNEQFF. The CDR3 nucleotides read TGTGCCAGCAGCCCCCCTCGGACGAGGCACAATGAGCAGTTCTTC. Together with reference TRBV13 and TRBJ2-1, the CDR3 gives the full variable domain: AAGVIQSPRHLIKEKRETATLKCYPIPRHDTVYWYQQGPGQDPQFLISFYEKMQSDKGSIPDRFSAQQFSDYHSELNMSSLELGDSALYFCASSPPRTRHNEQFFGPGTRLTVL.

The CDR3 bases are TGTGCCAGCAGGTGGGAGGGCAGGGGCTCACCCCTCCACTTT. Its translation: CASRWEGRGSPLHF. This chain uses TRBV11-2 with TRBJ1-6; maybe TRBD1 (6 bases). Germline loops: CDR1 SGHAT, CDR2 FQNNGV. This CDR3 is 14 amino acids long. The V end was cut by 6 bases, the J end by 10 bases, with 16 bases between.

The rearrangement links TRBV30 to TRBJ1-5; TRBD1 might be the D (6 bases). Germline assignment: CDR1 GTSNPN and CDR2 SVGIG (reference sequence). V lost 0 bases and J lost 6, with 15 bases in between. The CDR3 runs 15 residues. CDR3 coding DNA: TGTGCCTGGAGTGTACAGGGTCCGCGCGGTCAGCCCCAGCATTTT. It translates to CAWSVQGPRGQPQHF.

V usage is TRBV28 and J usage is TRBJ1-2; D uncertain. This CDR3 region has 14 residues. The germline CDR1 and CDR2 sequences are MDHEN and SYDVKM. V dropped 0 bases and J dropped 1 base, with 6 bases sitting between them. The chain's CDR3 is CASSLWMINYGYTF. Here the CDR3 DNA reads TGTGCCAGCAGTTTATGGATGATTAACTATGGCTACACCTTC.

The chain carries TRBV9 and TRBJ2-3, with D possibly matching TRBD1 (6 bases). Germline CDR1 is SGDLS and CDR2 is YYNGEE. The CDR3 loop spans 13 amino acids. V dropped 9 bases and J dropped 2 bases, with 13 bases sitting between them. The CDR3 DNA follows: TGTGCCATCACCCAGGGGCACACAGATACGCAGTATTTT. Encoded protein: CAITQGHTDTQYF.

This CDR3 is CASSLLGGGSTNQPQHF. Written as DNA, the CDR3 is TGTGCCAGCAGCTTACTTGGGGGCGGGTCTACCAATCAGCCCCAGCATTTT. The chain carries TRBV7-8 and TRBJ1-5, with D perhaps TRBD1 (6 bases). V was cut by 2 bases and J by 3 bases, with 17 bases left in between. Germline V lookup: CDR1 SGHVS, CDR2 FQNEAQ. The CDR3 extends over 17 amino acids.

The chain recombines TRBV5-1 with TRBJ2-3; D might be TRBD2 (6 bases). Germline V lookup: CDR1 SGHRS, CDR2 YFSETQ. Trimming stripped 0 bases from V and 2 bases from J, with 16 bases between. The CDR3 runs 17 residues. The CDR3 spells CASSLEGSGVPTDTQYF. In DNA form, the CDR3 reads TGCGCCAGCAGCTTGGAGGGTAGCGGAGTACCCACAGATACGCAGTATTTT.

The chain has TRBV6-6 and TRBJ2-7; tentative D call: TRBD1 (6 bases). The CDR3 spans 13 residues. Germline V CDR1 and CDR2: MNHNY, SVGAGI (reference sequence). The V end lost 6 bases, the J end lost 9 bases, and 18 bases lay between the germline ends. The chain's CDR3 is CASSPESRGPQYV. The DNA for the CDR3 is TGTGCCAGCAGCCCGGAGAGCAGGGGTCCGCAGTACGTC.

J is TRBJ2-1 and V is TRBV9; 11 nucleotides align to TRBD1. Per germline, CDR1 SGDLS and CDR2 YYNGEE. The J segment lost 9 bases and the V segment lost 7 bases, leaving 12 bases of the junction unmatched. This CDR3 has 15 residues. The CDR3 DNA is TGTGCCAGCGCGTGGGGACAGGGGGACCGGGGTGAGCAGTTCTTC. It translates to CASAWGQGDRGEQFF.

This chain connects TRBV19 to TRBJ1-2, with D maybe TRBD1 (6 bases). CDR1 LNHDA and CDR2 SQIVND come from the germline V gene (reference sequence). CDR3 length: 16 amino acids. V was clipped by 7 bases and J by 2 bases, with 20 bases between them. The CDR3 loop is CASNRRGGTRNYGYTF. The CDR3 nucleotides read TGTGCCAGTAACCGACGAGGGGGGACGCGCAACTATGGCTACACCTTC.

This clone showed up just once. Written as DNA, the CDR3 is TGTGCCAGCATAAGAACCCGGGGGGGCTTGTGGAACACCGGGGAGCTGTTTTTT. This codes for CASIRTRGGLWNTGELFF. The chain combines TRBV27 with TRBJ2-2, with TRBD2 matching 8 bases. Germline V CDR1 and CDR2: MNHEY, SMNVEV (reference sequence). CDR3 length equals 18 residues. Trimming removed 7 bases from V and 1 base from J; junction bases left unmatched: 14.